Sequencing of this TCR beta chain was carried out in a study of T cell responses to AZD1222 COVID-19 vaccine. The protocol was immunoSEQ multiplex PCR, while the TCRdb copy is restricted to in-frame clones and leaves out a portion. The sample carries around 6,100 clones, approximately 89% recorded once. As for this clone: No antigen is known for it.

Trimming took off 1 base at V and 3 bases at J, with 20 bases between the two ends. This CDR3 has 19 amino acids. The germline CDR1 and CDR2 sequences are SGHDT and YYEEEE. General study results and limits: Targets within unmutated variant regions were reportedly found for nearly half of spike-specific TCRs.

V usage is TRBV5-6 and J usage is TRBJ2-6; D is perhaps TRBD1 or TRBD2 (5 bases each). The sequencing here drew on peripheral blood, taken 28 days after the second AZD1222 dose. This receptor was obtained from an adult who received the AZD1222 COVID-19 vaccine. The CDR3 DNA is TGTGCCAGCAGCTTGAGGAGGTCAGGGTACTCATATGGGGCCAACGTCCTGACTTTC. Translation: CASSLRRSGYSYGANVLTF.